This T cell receptor beta chain was recovered during a study of blood T cell repertoires in COVID-19. Study in general: Sample material is recorded as cDNA or gDNA derived from T cells, B-cell-depleted T cells, or PBMCs.

The cohort comprised adults aged about 18 to 89 years residing in around 25 US areas. Two negative PCRs, clearance, or symptom resolution were required of recovered Cohort 3 donors. Germline V gives CDR1 MNHEY, CDR2 SMNVEV (reference sequence). V lost 0 bases, J lost 4 bases, and 13 bases lay in between. The CDR3 extends over 16 amino acids. The method was immunoSEQ multiplex PCR; TCRdb's version includes in-frame clones alone and lacks a portion of them. Of a few hundred thousand clones listed, 81% are singletons. Material for sequencing was PBMCs or T cells enriched from blood (not recorded which). The receptor comes from a man aged 35-49 years who had recovered from COVID-19. V is TRBV27 and J is TRBJ2-1; the D gene is possibly TRBD1 (6 bases). The CDR3 reads CASSLSQGSPYNEQFF. For the CDR3, the DNA is TGTGCCAGCAGTTTATCTCAGGGGTCCCCATACAATGAGCAGTTCTTC.